A selection of T cell receptor beta chains follows, all from one sample in a study of Ad26.COV2.S vaccination and SARS-CoV-2 variants. TCRdb's table, derived via immunoSEQ multiplex PCR, lists solely in-frame clones and lacks some. The sample holds about 350,000 clones; about 90% are singletons and the top ten take under 5%. Specimen: peripheral blood, collected after recovery from COVID-19. The receptors were sampled from a human donor who had recovered from COVID-19. The CDR3 runs from the conserved cysteine through the conserved F or W. The D gene is left open where the match is weak. Rows give clone size only sometimes, using once, few, many, or a class for an expanded clone.

D gene: .; clone size: .; J gene: TRBJ1-1; V gene: TRBV7-2; CDR3 protein: CASSFGAAGNTEAFF; CDR3 DNA: TGTGCCAGCAGCTTTGGTGCGGCCGGCAACACTGAAGCTTTCTTT
D gene: .; clone size: .; J gene: TRBJ1-3; V gene: TRBV6-5; CDR3 protein: CASSPLSSGNTIYF; CDR3 DNA: TGTGCCAGCAGCCCACTGAGCTCTGGAAACACCATATATTTT
D gene: .; clone size: .; J gene: TRBJ2-1; V gene: TRBV6-1; CDR3 protein: CASSERDFQGYNEQFF; CDR3 DNA: TGTGCCAGCAGTGAACGAGATTTCCAGGGCTACAATGAGCAGTTCTTC
D gene: TRBD1; clone size: .; J gene: TRBJ1-1; V gene: TRBV6-5; CDR3 protein: CASSLGQDEAFF; CDR3 DNA: TGTGCCAGCAGCCTTGGACAGGATGAAGCTTTCTTT
D gene: .; clone size: once; J gene: TRBJ2-1; V gene: TRBV7-9; CDR3 protein: CASSWGGQMSSYNEQFF; CDR3 DNA: TGTGCCAGCAGCTGGGGGGGACAGATGAGCTCCTACAATGAGCAGTTCTTC
D gene: TRBD2; clone size: .; J gene: TRBJ2-5; V gene: TRBV5-8; CDR3 protein: CASSLGRSGAQETQYF; CDR3 DNA: TGTGCCAGCAGCTTGGGTCGTAGCGGGGCACAAGAGACCCAGTACTTC
D gene: .; clone size: .; J gene: TRBJ2-3; V gene: TRBV6-2/TRBV6-3; CDR3 protein: CASSYGSGDPDTQYF; CDR3 DNA: TGTGCCAGCAGTTACGGGTCGGGGGATCCAGATACGCAGTATTTT
D gene: TRBD1; clone size: .; J gene: TRBJ1-5; V gene: TRBV27; CDR3 protein: CASSSTGTGPRTQHF; CDR3 DNA: TGTGCCAGCAGTTCGACCGGGACAGGGCCTCGTACCCAGCATTTT
D gene: .; clone size: .; J gene: TRBJ1-2; V gene: TRBV5-6; CDR3 protein: CASSLDGSFSYGYTF; CDR3 DNA: TGTGCCAGCAGCTTGGATGGAAGCTTCTCCTATGGCTACACCTTC
D gene: TRBD1; clone size: .; J gene: TRBJ1-2; V gene: TRBV7-9; CDR3 protein: CASSAKQGKEGYTF; CDR3 DNA: TGTGCCAGCAGCGCCAAACAGGGGAAAGAAGGCTACACCTTC
D gene: .; clone size: once; J gene: TRBJ1-1; V gene: TRBV19; CDR3 protein: CASSRDRNTEAFF; CDR3 DNA: TGTGCCAGTAGTCGAGACAGGAACACTGAAGCTTTCTTT
D gene: .; clone size: .; J gene: TRBJ1-3; V gene: TRBV5-6; CDR3 protein: CASSPRGPGGNTIYF; CDR3 DNA: TGTGCCAGCAGCCCTCGCGGACCCGGCGGGAACACCATATATTTT
D gene: .; clone size: .; J gene: TRBJ1-3; V gene: TRBV19; CDR3 protein: CASRQGSRNTIYF; CDR3 DNA: TGTGCCAGTAGGCAGGGTTCAAGAAACACCATATATTTT
D gene: .; clone size: .; J gene: TRBJ1-1; V gene: TRBV5-4; CDR3 protein: CASSLSQRMNTEAFF; CDR3 DNA: TGTGCCAGCAGCTTGTCACAAAGAATGAACACTGAAGCTTTCTTT
D gene: TRBD1; clone size: .; J gene: TRBJ1-1; V gene: TRBV7-6; CDR3 protein: CASSQDRGRAEAFF; CDR3 DNA: TGTGCCAGCAGCCAAGACAGGGGGAGGGCTGAAGCTTTCTTT
D gene: .; clone size: .; J gene: TRBJ2-1; V gene: TRBV29-1; CDR3 protein: CSVEGVRSYNEQFF; CDR3 DNA: TGCAGCGTTGAAGGGGTAAGGTCCTACAATGAGCAGTTCTTC
D gene: .; clone size: once; J gene: TRBJ1-3; V gene: TRBV7-9; CDR3 protein: CASSLAGNTIYF; CDR3 DNA: TGTGCCAGCAGCTTAGCGGGAAACACCATATATTTT
D gene: TRBD1; clone size: .; J gene: TRBJ1-2; V gene: TRBV2; CDR3 protein: CASTCGTVLIQCRYTF; CDR3 DNA: TGTGCCAGCACCTGTGGGACAGTCCTGATTCAATGTCGCTACACCTTC
D gene: .; clone size: .; J gene: TRBJ2-7; V gene: TRBV9; CDR3 protein: CASSVGGGRVGLYEQYF; CDR3 DNA: TGTGCCAGCAGCGTAGGAGGTGGCAGGGTGGGTCTCTACGAGCAGTACTTC
D gene: .; clone size: once; J gene: TRBJ1-1; V gene: TRBV18; CDR3 protein: CASSPLALNTEAFF; CDR3 DNA: TGTGCCAGCTCACCACTTGCATTGAACACTGAAGCTTTCTTT
D gene: TRBD1; clone size: .; J gene: TRBJ2-7; V gene: TRBV7-9; CDR3 protein: CASSPPGTGAYEQYF; CDR3 DNA: TGTGCCAGCAGCCCTCCCGGGACAGGCGCCTACGAGCAGTACTTC
D gene: .; clone size: .; J gene: TRBJ1-2; V gene: TRBV15; CDR3 protein: CATSRDPGNGYTF; CDR3 DNA: TGTGCCACCAGCAGAGATCCAGGGAATGGCTACACCTTC
D gene: TRBD2; clone size: .; J gene: TRBJ2-1; V gene: TRBV19; CDR3 protein: CASSTSGGAINEQFF; CDR3 DNA: TGTGCCAGTAGCACTAGCGGGGGGGCCATAAATGAGCAGTTCTTC
D gene: TRBD1; clone size: .; J gene: TRBJ1-2; V gene: TRBV5-4; CDR3 protein: CASSWRTGDYGYTF; CDR3 DNA: TGTGCCAGCAGCTGGAGGACAGGGGACTATGGCTACACCTTC